A single sample is the source of the 10 T cell receptor beta chains below, sequenced in a study of early T cells in non-severe SARS-CoV-2 infection. From the 5' RACE reads, TCRdb called clonotypes with MiXCR, one entry per CDR3 protein. The table has some 60,000 distinct CDR3 sequences, approximately 9% seen once; the top ten hold approximately 15%. The specimen sequenced was whole blood. These receptors all come from an adult who was a healthcare worker with PCR-confirmed SARS-CoV-2 infection or an uninfected control (not recorded which).

The CDR3 sequence: CSVGDRTVNIQYF. CDR3 nucleotide sequence: TGCAGCGTTGGGGACAGGACTGTGAACATTCAGTACTTC. The chain couples TRBV29-1 to TRBJ2-4, with 8 positions matching TRBD1. With V trimmed by 4 bases and J by 7 bases, 6 bases remained unmatched. Germline lookup yields CDR1 SQVTM and CDR2 ANQGSEA. The CDR3 covers 13 residues.

In its sample, this clonotype was seen a few times. The chain carries TRBV12-3 or TRBV12-4 and TRBJ2-7; D gene ambiguous. The CDR3 covers 15 residues. Trimming shortened V by 6 bases and J by 1 base, and 16 bases separated the two germline ends. The CDR3 is CASSDRQVLSYEQYF. DNA of the CDR3: TGTGCCAGCAGCGATCGTCAGGTCCTATCCTACGAGCAGTACTTC.

The CDR3 spells CASSLGEFYGYTF. For the CDR3, the DNA is TGTGCCAGCAGCTTGGGCGAATTCTATGGCTACACCTTC. The chain carries TRBV5-6 and TRBJ1-2; D unresolved. The CDR3 totals 13 residues. CDR1 and CDR2 from the germline V gene are SGHDT and YYEEEE. Trimming took off 0 bases at V and 4 bases at J, with 7 bases between the two ends.

Remarks on this clonotype: A much bigger clone sits one base away, suggesting this may be a read error. V is TRBV9 and J is TRBJ2-1; D possibly corresponds to TRBD1 (5 bases). Trimming left V 3 bases short and J 8 bases short, with 12 bases between. This CDR3 has 13 residues. Per germline, CDR1 SGDLS and CDR2 YYNGEE. The CDR3 DNA reads TGTGCCAGCAGCGGGATACCCAGGGATGAGCAGTTCTTC. Its protein product is CASSGIPRDEQFF.

This clonotype was seen repeatedly, ten times or more. The V call is TRBV30, the J call TRBJ2-2; D not resolved. CDR1 and CDR2 (germline): GTSNPN, SVGIG (reference sequence). The CDR3 covers 11 residues. V lost 8 bases and J 6 bases, leaving 10 bases between the germline ends. The CDR3 bases are TGTGCCCGACTTATTGCCGGGGAGCTGTTTTTT. It is translated as CARLIAGELFF.

This clonotype came up many times. The chain joins TRBV3-1 to TRBJ2-2, with D possibly matching TRBD1 (5 bases). The ends were cut back, 4 bases at V and 5 bases at J, with 14 bases in the middle. The CDR3 runs to 15 residues. Germline lookup yields CDR1 LGHDT and CDR2 YNNKEL (reference sequence). The CDR3 bases are TGTGCCAGCAGCCGGACAACGACAGTGACCGGGGAGCTGTTTTTT. Protein sequence: CASSRTTTVTGELFF.

This rearrangement joins TRBV20-1 to TRBJ2-1; D is uncertain. CDR1 and CDR2 (germline): DFQATT, SNEGSKA (reference sequence). V was shortened by 4 bases and J by 0 bases, with 10 bases between the two germline ends. The CDR3 contains 14 residues. CDR3 in amino acids: CSATMRSSYNEQFF. For the CDR3, the DNA is TGCAGTGCTACTATGAGGAGCTCCTACAATGAGCAGTTCTTC.

The chain is built from TRBV7-6 and TRBJ2-5; D perhaps matches TRBD2 (6 bases). CDR1 is SGHVS and CDR2 is FNYEAQ in the germline V gene. This CDR3 region has 15 residues. V was cut by 7 bases and J by 1 base, with 16 bases left in between. The DNA for the CDR3 is TGTGCCAGCAACCCATTCGGAGGGGCCCAAGAGACCCAGTACTTC. It translates to CASNPFGGAQETQYF.

This clonotype was found many times. The chain carries TRBV6-5 and TRBJ2-1; 8 nucleotides align to TRBD1. Germline CDR1 MNHEY, CDR2 SVGAGI. Trimming at V came to 5 bases and at J to 3 bases, leaving 3 bases not matched to a gene. The CDR3 runs 14 residues. CDR3 DNA sequence: TGTGCCAGCAGTGGACAGGGTCTCTACAATGAGCAGTTCTTC. Its translation: CASSGQGLYNEQFF.

This chain joins TRBV20-1 and TRBJ2-1, with TRBD2 identical over 13 bases. Germline CDR1 DFQATT, CDR2 SNEGSKA (reference sequence). J gave up 6 bases and V 4 bases, and 3 bases lay outside the gene matches. CDR3 size: 14 residues. The CDR3 region has the DNA TGCAGTGCTAAGGGGACTAGCGGGGTCAATGAGCAGTTCTTC. It specifies CSAKGTSGVNEQFF.